Listed below are T cell receptor beta chains from one sample, sequenced in a study of shared T cell receptors in the human thymus. Measured with immunoSEQ multiplex PCR; TCRdb has only the in-frame clones, and not every one. The data show hundreds of thousands of clones, over 75% seen once. These data also featured in a second study, about human thymus T cells.

The sequenced sample was thymocytes. These TCRs come from a girl under three years old with a congenital heart defect. Both conserved end residues are part of each CDR3. Fields, in order: J gene, V gene, D gene, CDR3 protein. The D gene is left open where the match is weak.

TRBJ1-1	TRBV6-1	-	CASSERRGTEAFF
TRBJ2-7	TRBV10-3	-	CAISDPGAHGDEQYF
TRBJ1-1	TRBV20-1	-	CSARDATFF
TRBJ2-7	TRBV19	TRBD1	CASRRSADRGLYEQYF
TRBJ1-4	TRBV27	-	CASSLIDSQGADNEKLFF
TRBJ2-7	TRBV5-1	TRBD1	CASSSGQGISYEQYF
TRBJ2-1	TRBV10-2	TRBD2	CASSQPPPSGDNEQFF
TRBJ2-1	TRBV11-2	-	CASSFGGFGNEQFF
TRBJ2-4	TRBV5-1	TRBD1	CAGHGQGVRAKNIQYF
TRBJ1-5	TRBV21-1	-	CASSKKGADQPQHF
TRBJ1-6	TRBV15	-	CATSRGYLAWGNSPLHF
TRBJ2-1	TRBV2	TRBD1	CASRNRDRRNEQFF
TRBJ1-2	TRBV12-5	TRBD1	CASGSDRGYGYTF
TRBJ1-5	TRBV4-3	-	CASSRRAGERQPQHF
TRBJ2-5	TRBV27	-	CASRIGDRPQETQYF
TRBJ2-2	TRBV5-5	TRBD1	CASSYPGQGKDTGELFF